This is a list of T cell receptor beta chains from one sample in a study of T cell responses to AZD1222 COVID-19 vaccine. Libraries were prepared by immunoSEQ multiplex PCR; TCRdb keeps only in-frame clonotypes and omits some of them. The repertoire holds approximately 120,000 clones, with 70% to 90% as singletons. Source: peripheral blood, taken 28 days after the second AZD1222 dose. The receptor source for this set is an adult who received the AZD1222 COVID-19 vaccine. Both conserved end residues are trimmed from each CDR3. Fields, in order: J gene, clone size, V gene, CDR3 protein. Size is omitted from some rows. Given values are once, few, many or a class for expanded clones.

>TRBJ1-2|-|TRBV7-8
ASSLQVNYGYT
>TRBJ2-2|-|TRBV5-1
ASSVTGEGTGELF
>TRBJ1-6|-|TRBV3-1/TRBV3-2
ASSPGTDYNSPLH
>TRBJ2-5|-|TRBV7-9
ASSSSGAETQY
>TRBJ1-1|once|TRBV28
ASSLLRTEAF
>TRBJ1-2|-|TRBV6-5
ASRVSVYYGYT
>TRBJ2-3|-|TRBV27
ASSPGLAGADTQY
>TRBJ1-3|-|TRBV7-2
ASSLAASSGNTIY
>TRBJ1-1|-|TRBV6-4
ASSDSEGQRAF
>TRBJ1-1|-|TRBV6-5
ATHPPPTRNTEAF
>TRBJ2-1|-|TRBV18
ASSPPLDRSLNEQF
>TRBJ2-4|once|TRBV28
ASSANRVGDIQY
>TRBJ1-5|once|TRBV28
ASTLSTIAVDQPQH
>TRBJ1-5|-|TRBV7-8
ASSLKAGTLNQPQH
>TRBJ2-2|-|TRBV19
ASYSSLGELF
>TRBJ2-1|-|TRBV2
ASSESERQYGF
>TRBJ2-5|-|TRBV18
ASSLLTGGQETQY
>TRBJ2-3|-|TRBV29-1
SARPPHTDTQY
>TRBJ2-7|-|TRBV6-5
ASSYSTGAEFYEQY
>TRBJ1-2|-|TRBV3-1/TRBV3-2
ASSQSLGVLVGYT
>TRBJ2-1|-|TRBV11-2
ASSSRLAPTYNEQF
>TRBJ2-1|-|TRBV5-1
ASSIGQGSYNEQF
>TRBJ1-5|-|TRBV28
ASSFRGGNSNQPQH
>TRBJ1-1|-|TRBV30
AWSGGWNTEAF
>TRBJ2-5|-|TRBV3-1/TRBV3-2
ASRLEGGGQETQY
>TRBJ1-2|once|TRBV19
ASSVGTGVSYGYT
>TRBJ1-5|-|TRBV12-5
ASGAGRVDNQPQH
>TRBJ1-3|-|TRBV5-1
ASSLAPGHSGNTIY
>TRBJ2-3|-|TRBV14
ASSQIDGWAGGPRDTQY
>TRBJ1-1|-|TRBV2
ASSGDRGLAEAF
>TRBJ2-1|-|TRBV7-9
ASSPGDGLSSYNEQF
>TRBJ1-2|once|TRBV5-1
ASSLGNQGSYGYT
>TRBJ1-1|-|TRBV7-8
ASSLGRNTEAF
>TRBJ2-1|-|TRBV2
ASRTLGNSYNEQF
>TRBJ1-1|-|TRBV2
ASSEWDRETEAF
>TRBJ2-7|-|TRBV5-1
ATPRPLFLPEAADYEQY
>TRBJ1-5|-|TRBV6-6
ASSTQGSNQPQH
>TRBJ1-2|-|TRBV12-3/TRBV12-4
ASSFLQEGGYT
>TRBJ2-2|few|TRBV7-2
ASSLTQGDYTGELF
>TRBJ2-1|-|TRBV6-5
ASSPLGQGAGEQF
>TRBJ2-1|-|TRBV7-3
ASSAPGDGNEQF
>TRBJ2-7|-|TRBV27
ASSLFGTEISYEQY
>TRBJ2-7|-|TRBV5-5
ASSLEDRSYEQY
>TRBJ2-1|-|TRBV5-1
ASTGNEQF
>TRBJ1-4|once|TRBV4-2
ASSQARQGGTNEKLF
>TRBJ2-5|-|TRBV5-1
ASSAGAQETQY
>TRBJ1-4|-|TRBV7-6
ASTQGAGTNEKLF
>TRBJ1-1|-|TRBV12-3/TRBV12-4
ASSLARDSWAF
>TRBJ1-1|many|TRBV7-9
ASSFPGAFGNTEAF
>TRBJ1-5|-|TRBV19
ASSIRGRDSNQPQH
>TRBJ1-1|-|TRBV20-1
SIRGNTEAF
>TRBJ1-5|-|TRBV6-1
ASSGPGTASNQPQH